This T cell receptor (beta chain) was identified in a study of vaccination and CD4 T cells after COVID-19. Broader study findings: The median count of SARS-CoV-2-reactive clonotypes rose from about 22 to 38, not significantly.

The table lists this clonotype with a few counts. Its antigen is not known. Treatment noted: approximately nine-day PBMC culture with coronavirus spike peptide pools or control peptides (ViraFEST assay). Gathering of the CD4+ T cells, from the unexposed donor, took place before the COVID-19 pandemic (2011-2018). Each well received two million PBMCs, cultured with roughly 9.5 IU/ml IL-2 and 10 ug/ml peptide pools. Culture proceeded for approximately ten days, and CD4+ T cells were then isolated by negative selection. The Oncomine TCR Beta short-read assay was applied to DNA of cultured CD4+ T cells. TCRdb fed the PCR reads into MiXCR, producing one record per CDR3 protein. Altogether 6,000 or so distinct CDR3 sequences are present, roughly 48% being singletons, with the ten largest covering less than 30%. CDR1 SGHTA and CDR2 FQGNSA come from the germline V gene. Trimming removed 5 bases at V and 7 bases at J, with 6 bases between. This CDR3 is 12 amino acids long.

The TCR was taken from a human donor in good health. Sequencing used CD4+ T cells from blood, cultured in vitro. The chain recombines TRBV7-2 with TRBJ1-6; tentative D call: TRBD1 (5 bases). The CDR3: CASSRQNSPLHF. The CDR3 DNA follows: TGTGCCAGCAGCCGACAGAATTCACCCCTCCACTTT.